This T cell receptor (beta chain) was observed in a study of cytomegalovirus exposure and HLA in healthy donors. A multiplex PCR was run with 60 Vbeta primers and 13 Jbeta primers. Repertoires were generated with immunoSEQ multiplex PCR, while TCRdb's copy carries only in-frame clones and drops some. The sample records about 140,000 clones, 60% to 80% being singletons. Germline CDR1 is SGHRS and CDR2 is YFSETQ. Trimming stripped 0 bases from V and 1 base from J, with 13 bases between. CDR3 size: 16 residues. A remark on this clone: The sample contains more than one DNA sequence encoding this CDR3.

V is TRBV5-1 and J is TRBJ2-5; possibly TRBD1 for D (5 bases). Sequenced input: PBMCs. This clonotype was obtained from a man aged 18-30 years in good health and CMV-seronegative. CDR3 loop: CASSLAQGIGQETQYF. CDR3 coding DNA: TGCGCCAGCAGCTTGGCTCAGGGAATTGGCCAAGAGACCCAGTACTTC.